This TCR beta chain came from a study of blood T cell repertoires in COVID-19. Across the study: COVID-19 samples from acute and convalescent phases originated in the United States, Italy and Spain. Sample material is recorded as cDNA or gDNA derived from T cells, B-cell-depleted T cells, or PBMCs.

Methods used by the authors: Amplified reference gene primers provided the basis for estimating nucleated cell counts. The table came from immunoSEQ multiplex PCR; TCRdb's copy has only in-frame clones and leaves some out. V, J and clone size derive from that table, while D and trimming were established from the DNA sequence. The sample has about 100,000 clones, just under 85% seen once. The V gene's germline CDR1 is SNHLY and CDR2 FYNNEI. The germline V and J ends were trimmed by 6 bases and 0 bases, with 5 bases remaining between them. The CDR3 has 12 residues. The clonotype was recovered from a man over 45 with active or convalescent COVID-19. Source material: peripheral blood. The V and J genes are TRBV2 and TRBJ1-2, with unresolved D. The CDR3 DNA reads TGTGCCAGCAGGTCATCTAACTATGGCTACACCTTC. This sequence encodes CASRSSNYGYTF. The entire variable domain, with the rest obtained from reference TRBV2 and TRBJ1-2, is as follows: EPEVTQTPSHQVTQMGQEVILRCVPISNHLYFYWYRQILGQKVEFLVSFYNNEISEKSEIFDDQFSVERPDGSNFTLKIRSTKLEDSAMYFCASRSSNYGYTFGSGTRLTVV.